This entry lists 31 T cell receptor beta chains sequenced from one sample in a study of cytomegalovirus exposure and HLA in healthy donors. Data came from immunoSEQ multiplex PCR; TCRdb stores just in-frame clones and leaves some out. This table has some 320,000 clones, about 90% appearing once. Sequencing was performed on PBMCs. The receptors stem from a woman in her twenties or thirties in good health and CMV-seropositive.

V is TRBV2 and J is TRBJ2-1; 10 nucleotides agree with TRBD2. Germline V gene sequence: CDR1 SNHLY, CDR2 FYNNEI. This CDR3 contains 16 residues. With V trimmed by 8 bases and J by 4 bases, 11 bases remained unmatched. The CDR3 spells CASRGGVAGGYNEQFF. CDR3 nucleotide sequence: TGTGCCAGCCGTGGGGGGGTAGCGGGAGGATACAATGAGCAGTTCTTC.

The CDR3 region is CASSDPPSGGANEQFF. The DNA for the CDR3 is TGTGCCAGCAGCGACCCTCCTAGCGGGGGGGCCAATGAGCAGTTCTTC. The rearrangement joins TRBV9 to TRBJ2-1; 12 bases line up with TRBD2. The CDR3 sequence is 16 residues long. The V gene end was trimmed by 3 bases and the J gene end by 6 bases; junction bases not matched to a gene: 7. The germline gives CDR1 SGDLS, CDR2 YYNGEE. The whole variable domain, filled in from reference TRBV9 and TRBJ2-1, reads DSGVTQTPKHLITATGQRVTLRCSPRSGDLSVYWYQQSLDQGLQFLIQYYNGEERAKGNILERFSAQQFPDLHSELNLSSLELGDSALYFCASSDPPSGGANEQFFGPGTRLTVL.

The chain links TRBV30 to TRBJ1-5; D is unclear. Germline CDR1 reads GTSNPN; CDR2 reads SVGIG (reference sequence). The CDR3 is made up of 15 amino acids. V was shortened by 3 bases and J by 5 bases, with 17 bases between the two germline ends. The CDR3 reads CAWSPSQVGHQPQHF. As DNA, the CDR3 is TGTGCCTGGAGCCCCAGCCAGGTAGGGCATCAGCCCCAGCATTTT.

This chain connects TRBV28 to TRBJ1-1, with 10 nucleotides matching TRBD1. This CDR3 is 15 amino acids long. Germline assignment: CDR1 MDHEN and CDR2 SYDVKM. Trimming removed 4 bases from V and 3 bases from J; junction bases left unmatched: 5. CDR3 amino acids: CASSSSDRGHTEAFF. The DNA for the CDR3 is TGTGCCAGCAGTTCCTCAGACAGGGGGCACACTGAAGCTTTCTTT.

Details on this clone: The junction departs from the called germline gene at one end, perhaps through a read error. This rearrangement joins TRBV28 to TRBJ2-5, with TRBD2 as a possible D gene (6 bases). The germline CDR1 and CDR2 sequences are MDHEN and SYDVKM. The CDR3 has 12 amino acids. This chain's CDR3 is CASSNGSPRPHF. In DNA form, the CDR3 reads TGTGCCAGCAGTAACGGGAGCCCCCGCCCTCACTTC.

The genes are TRBV7-8 and TRBJ1-2; a weak D match, TRBD1 (6 bases). Trimming cost V 0 bases and J 7 bases, with 15 bases left between them. The CDR3 has 15 amino acids. Germline V gene data show CDR1 as SGHVS and CDR2 as FQNEAQ. In DNA form, the CDR3 reads TGTGCCAGCAGCTTAGCGCCAGGGGTTATGGCTGGCTACACCTTC. It translates to CASSLAPGVMAGYTF. Looking up the rest from reference TRBV7-8 and TRBJ1-2 gives the full variable domain: GAGVSQSPRYKVAKRGQDVALRCDPISGHVSLFWYQQALGQGPEFLTYFQNEAQLDKSGLPSDRFFAERPEGSVSTLKIQRTQQEDSAVYLCASSLAPGVMAGYTFGSGTRLTVV.

This chain connects TRBV28 to TRBJ2-2, with 11 bases that match TRBD1. CDR3 length: 14 amino acids. V was pared by 10 bases and J by 6 bases, with 7 bases of the junction left unmatched. Germline CDR1 reads MDHEN; CDR2 reads SYDVKM. Here the CDR3 DNA reads TGTGCCAACCAAGGACAGGGGGCTGCCGGGGAGCTGTTTTTT. Translated, it gives CANQGQGAAGELFF.

V usage is TRBV2 and J usage is TRBJ1-5; D is possibly TRBD1 (5 bases). V lost 2 bases and J 6 bases, leaving 11 bases between the germline ends. Germline assignment: CDR1 SNHLY and CDR2 FYNNEI. This CDR3 is built from 14 residues. CDR3 nucleotides: TGTGCCAGCAGTGAATTGCGGGGGACTCAGCCCCAGCATTTT. Its protein is CASSELRGTQPQHF.

In its sample, this clone was seen once. The chain is built from TRBV7-3 and TRBJ1-3; no reliable D call. V was trimmed by 5 bases and J by 0 bases, leaving 8 bases between them. The CDR3 runs 14 residues. The germline gives CDR1 SGHTA, CDR2 FQGTGA. CDR3 coding DNA: TGTGCCAGCAGCAGGTCCGCCTCTGGAAACACCATATATTTT. It is translated as CASSRSASGNTIYF.

The chain employs TRBV5-8 and TRBJ1-1; weak D call: TRBD1 (5 bases). The germline V and J ends were trimmed by 2 bases and 0 bases, with 11 bases remaining between them. CDR1 and CDR2 from the germline V gene are SGHTS and YDEGEE. The CDR3 is 15 residues long. The CDR3 DNA sequence: TGTGCCAGCAGCTTTTACAGGACACTGAACACTGAAGCTTTCTTT. Translated: CASSFYRTLNTEAFF.

This chain's CDR3 is CASSLPGTSYEQYF. The CDR3 DNA follows: TGTGCCAGCAGCTTACCAGGGACCTCCTACGAGCAGTACTTC. The chain employs TRBV5-4 and TRBJ2-7; D may be TRBD1 or TRBD2 (5 bases each). Deletions cut 2 bases from V and 0 bases from J, with 9 bases between. CDR1 SGHNT and CDR2 YYREEE come from the germline V gene (reference sequence). The CDR3 has 14 amino acids.

The V call is TRBV27, the J call TRBJ2-6; no clear D gene. The CDR3 sequence is 15 residues long. V was cut by 2 bases and J by 0 bases, with 5 bases left in between. The germline V gene encodes CDR1 MNHEY and CDR2 SMNVEV (reference sequence). The DNA for the CDR3 is TGTGCCAGCAGTTTAAGACCCTCTGGGGCCAACGTCCTGACTTTC. It is translated as CASSLRPSGANVLTF.

The rearrangement joins TRBV2 to TRBJ2-5, with D possibly TRBD2 on 7 matching bases. The CDR3 extends over 15 amino acids. Germline V gene lookup returns CDR1 SNHLY and CDR2 FYNNEI. The V gene lost 7 bases and the J gene lost 0 bases, with 15 bases spanning the gap. For the CDR3, the DNA is TGTGCCAGCAAGGAAGGGGGGGGGTACCAAGAGACCCAGTACTTC. Translated, it gives CASKEGGGYQETQYF.

The chain couples TRBV11-3 to TRBJ2-1; TRBD1 might be the D (5 bases). The CDR3 is made up of 12 amino acids. Germline V lookup: CDR1 SGHNT, CDR2 YENEEA. Trimming took off 5 bases at V and 10 bases at J, with 12 bases between the two ends. The CDR3 loop reads CASSRHRTEQFF. The CDR3 DNA sequence: TGTGCCAGCAGCCGACACAGGACAGAGCAGTTCTTC.

This clone appeared a few times. The chain has TRBV18 and TRBJ1-3; unclear D gene. This CDR3 comprises 13 residues. Germline-derived CDR1 and CDR2 are KGHSH and LQKENI. Trimming left V 3 bases short and J 2 bases short, with 5 bases between. The CDR3 is CASSPGPGNTIYF. Here the CDR3 DNA reads TGTGCCAGCTCACCCGGGCCTGGAAACACCATATATTTT. Supplemented by reference TRBV18 and TRBJ1-3, the full variable domain reads NAGVMQNPRHLVRRRGQEARLRCSPMKGHSHVYWYRQLPEEGLKFMVYLQKENIIDESGMPKERFSAEFPKEGPSILRIQQVVRGDSAAYFCASSPGPGNTIYFGEGSWLTVV.

The chain employs TRBV6-4 and TRBJ1-2, with D unresolved. This CDR3 region has 11 residues. V lost 6 bases and J 8 bases, leaving 10 bases between the germline ends. The germline gives CDR1 MRHNA, CDR2 SNTAGT. The CDR3 DNA is TGTGCCAGCAGGGACGGCACCGGCTACACCTTC. Its protein is CASRDGTGYTF.

The chain uses TRBV15 and TRBJ1-2, with D possibly being TRBD1 (5 bases). V dropped 3 bases and J dropped 3 bases, with 14 bases sitting between them. The CDR3 runs to 15 residues. Germline V CDR1 and CDR2: LNHNV, YYDKDF (reference sequence). The DNA for the CDR3 is TGTGCCACCAGCAGCCGGGACCCCAGGGACTATGGCTACACCTTC. The encoded protein is CATSSRDPRDYGYTF.

The genes are TRBV28 and TRBJ1-1; 8 bases are a match to TRBD1. The length of the CDR3 is 17 residues. Trimming cost V 9 bases and J 4 bases; bases outside gene matches: 19. Germline-derived CDR1 and CDR2 are MDHEN and SYDVKM. The CDR3 region is CASSTGWMRTGLTEAFF. The CDR3 region has the DNA TGTGCCAGTAGCACTGGGTGGATGAGGACAGGGCTCACTGAAGCTTTCTTT.

The chain joins TRBV5-6 to TRBJ1-5; TRBD1 agrees at 9 bases. This CDR3 is built from 16 residues. With 0 bases clipped from V and 4 bases from J, the junction kept 5 bases outside the gene matches. The germline V gene encodes CDR1 SGHDT and CDR2 YYEEEE. The CDR3 sequence is CASSLGVGTGNQPQHF. CDR3 in DNA: TGTGCCAGCAGCTTGGGAGTGGGGACAGGGAATCAGCCCCAGCATTTT.

This rearrangement joins TRBV2 to TRBJ1-1; D ambiguous. Germline values: CDR1 SNHLY, CDR2 FYNNEI. This CDR3 region has 16 residues. Trimming pared 0 bases from V and 1 base from J, leaving 12 bases between. The CDR3 DNA reads as TGTGCCAGCAGTGAAGCGCTAGGGTTTAGGAACACTGAAGCTTTCTTT. Translated: CASSEALGFRNTEAFF.

This clone was counted a single time. This chain links TRBV5-1 with TRBJ1-1; no firm D call. The V end was cut by 3 bases, the J end by 4 bases, with 10 bases between. Germline CDR1 SGHRS, CDR2 YFSETQ. This CDR3 is built from 13 residues. CDR3 in DNA: TGCGCCAGCAGCTCAAGTCCGAGCACTGAAGCTTTCTTT. Protein: CASSSSPSTEAFF.

The V gene is TRBV6-1, the J gene TRBJ1-1; D gene ambiguous. The CDR3 extends over 13 amino acids. Trimming pared 2 bases from V and 5 bases from J, leaving 9 bases between. The germline CDR1 and CDR2 sequences are MNHNS and SASEGT. The CDR3 region is CASSESIGTEAFF. The CDR3 DNA is TGTGCCAGCAGTGAATCGATTGGGACTGAAGCTTTCTTT.

J is TRBJ1-2 and V is TRBV28; D uncertain. CDR1 is MDHEN, CDR2 SYDVKM, per germline. The CDR3 contains 14 residues. Trimming left V 7 bases short and J 2 bases short, with 14 bases between. The CDR3 here is CASTQSGENYGYTF. CDR3 in DNA: TGTGCCAGCACTCAGTCGGGAGAAAACTATGGCTACACCTTC.

This clone came up once. The J gene is TRBJ2-1, the V gene TRBV28; 9 bases match TRBD2. This CDR3 has 16 residues. V trimming: 6 bases; J trimming: 9 bases; junction bases outside the gene matches: 15. Looked up from germline, CDR1 is MDHEN and CDR2 is SYDVKM. DNA of the CDR3: TGTGCCAGCAGCAGAGGGGTAGCGGGAGTTCACACTGAGCAGTTCTTC. The encoded protein is CASSRGVAGVHTEQFF.

The chain links TRBV2 to TRBJ1-2; maybe TRBD1 (6 bases). Trimming stripped 1 base from V and 4 bases from J, with 10 bases between. The CDR3 totals 14 residues. Per the germline V gene, CDR1 is SNHLY and CDR2 is FYNNEI. The CDR3, as DNA: TGTGCCAGCAGTGAAGGGGGGCACCTCTATGGCTACACCTTC. It is translated as CASSEGGHLYGYTF.

The genes are TRBV7-3 and TRBJ2-7; D is perhaps TRBD2 (5 bases). Per the germline V gene, CDR1 is SGHTA and CDR2 is FQGTGA. This CDR3 has 15 residues. V dropped 3 bases and J dropped 0 bases, with 12 bases sitting between them. DNA for the CDR3: TGTGCCAGCAGCTTCCAGCGGATGAGCTCCTACGAGCAGTACTTC. This codes for CASSFQRMSSYEQYF.

Note on this clone: This sample includes further DNA sequences coding for the same CDR3. The chain has TRBV27 and TRBJ2-1; D is ambiguous. The germline V gene has CDR1 MNHEY and CDR2 SMNVEV (reference sequence). The CDR3 runs to 12 residues. Between the trimmed V and J ends, which lost 0 bases and 7 bases, there was a span of 4 bases. CDR3 protein: CASSLSGNEQFF. Here the CDR3 DNA reads TGTGCCAGCAGTTTATCAGGTAATGAGCAGTTCTTC.

V usage is TRBV4-2 and J usage is TRBJ1-1; 7 bases match TRBD1. Germline trimming cut 0 bases from V and 3 bases from J; bases unmatched to any gene: 4. The CDR3 has 15 residues. Germline CDR1 LGHNA, CDR2 YNFKEQ. CDR3 amino acids: CASSQDQQGDTEAFF. The CDR3 region has the DNA TGTGCCAGCAGCCAAGATCAGCAGGGGGACACTGAAGCTTTCTTT.

The CDR3 nucleotides read TGTGCCAGCCTCGACGGGGGGGAAGGCGACAATGAGCAGTTCTTC. Encoded protein: CASLDGGEGDNEQFF. The chain combines TRBV7-6 with TRBJ2-1; TRBD2 aligns across 8 bases. The CDR3 is 15 residues long. J lost 5 bases, V lost 8 bases, and 11 bases had no gene match. CDR1 and CDR2 (germline): SGHVS, FNYEAQ.

Concerning this clone: This specimen includes other DNA sequences encoding the same CDR3. The J gene is TRBJ2-7, the V gene TRBV9, with D possibly being TRBD2 (6 bases). The CDR3 totals 15 residues. The V gene's germline CDR1 is SGDLS and CDR2 YYNGEE. V gave up 0 bases and J gave up 0 bases, with 10 bases separating them. The CDR3 region has the DNA TGTGCCAGCAGCGTAGCTCCGGGGGACTCCTACGAGCAGTACTTC. This codes for CASSVAPGDSYEQYF.

This chain uses TRBV5-1 with TRBJ2-7, with D unclear. The CDR3 length is 15 residues. Germline V gene data show CDR1 as SGHRS and CDR2 as YFSETQ. Trimming removed 0 bases at V and 3 bases at J, with 13 bases between. The CDR3 sequence is CASSLDDWPGYEQYF. Written as DNA, the CDR3 is TGCGCCAGCAGCTTGGACGATTGGCCCGGCTACGAGCAGTACTTC.